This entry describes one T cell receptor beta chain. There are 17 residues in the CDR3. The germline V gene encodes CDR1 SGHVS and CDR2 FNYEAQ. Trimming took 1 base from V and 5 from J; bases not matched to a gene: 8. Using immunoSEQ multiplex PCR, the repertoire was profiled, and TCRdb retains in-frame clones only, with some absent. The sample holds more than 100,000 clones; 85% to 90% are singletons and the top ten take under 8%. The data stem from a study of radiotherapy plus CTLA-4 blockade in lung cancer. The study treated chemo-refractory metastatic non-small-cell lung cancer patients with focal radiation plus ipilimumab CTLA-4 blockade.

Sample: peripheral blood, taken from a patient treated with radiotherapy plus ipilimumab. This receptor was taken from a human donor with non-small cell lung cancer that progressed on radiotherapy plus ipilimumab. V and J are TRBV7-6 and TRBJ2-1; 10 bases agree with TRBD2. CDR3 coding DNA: TGTGCCAGCAGCTTAGGGCTAGCGGGAGCTCGGGACAATGAGCAGTTCTTC. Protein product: CASSLGLAGARDNEQFF.